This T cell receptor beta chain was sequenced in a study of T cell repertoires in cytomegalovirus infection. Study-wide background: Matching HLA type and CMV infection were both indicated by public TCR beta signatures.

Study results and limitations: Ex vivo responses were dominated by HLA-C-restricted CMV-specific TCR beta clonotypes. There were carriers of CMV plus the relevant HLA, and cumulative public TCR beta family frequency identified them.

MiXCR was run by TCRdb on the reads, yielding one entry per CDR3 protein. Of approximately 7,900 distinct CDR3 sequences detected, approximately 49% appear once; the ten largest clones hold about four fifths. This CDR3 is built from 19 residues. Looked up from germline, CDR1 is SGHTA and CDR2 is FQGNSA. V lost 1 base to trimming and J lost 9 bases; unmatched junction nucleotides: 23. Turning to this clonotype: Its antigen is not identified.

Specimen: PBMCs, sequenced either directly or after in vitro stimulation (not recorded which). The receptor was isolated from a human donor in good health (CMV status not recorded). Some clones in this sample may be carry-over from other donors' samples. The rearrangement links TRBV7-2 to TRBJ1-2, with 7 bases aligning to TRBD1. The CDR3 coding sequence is TGTGCCAGCAGCTTAGGTGACGTCACTCAGACAGGGTTGGGTATTTGCTACACCTTC. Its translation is CASSLGDVTQTGLGICYTF.